Shown below are 24 T cell receptor beta chains from a single sample sequenced in a study of cytomegalovirus exposure and HLA in healthy donors. The PCR contained 60 Vbeta and 13 Jbeta primers. Sequenced by immunoSEQ multiplex PCR; TCRdb stores in-frame clones only, minus some. The profile shows about 160,000 clones, roughly 85% of them singletons. The sequenced material came from PBMCs. The origin of the receptors is a man aged 35 to 55 in good health and CMV-seronegative.

Regarding this clone: At one of its ends the junction is not consistent with the germline gene, which may arise from a read error. Additional DNA sequences in this sample encode the identical CDR3. The rearrangement joins TRBV7-2 to TRBJ1-2; the D is unclear. The CDR3 is made up of 14 amino acids. Germline V gene sequence: CDR1 SGHTA, CDR2 FQGNSA. The CDR3: CASSSPEKVGGYTF. Written as DNA, the CDR3 is TGCGCCAGCAGCTCCCCGGAGAAAGTAGGCGGCTACACCTTC.

The genes are TRBV28 and TRBJ2-4, with D maybe TRBD2 (6 bases). V shed 3 bases and J shed 7 bases, with 16 bases lying between them. The CDR3 is 15 amino acids. Germline CDR1 and CDR2: MDHEN and SYDVKM. CDR3 loop: CASSFQPGSGNIQYF. For the CDR3, the DNA is TGTGCCAGCAGTTTCCAGCCGGGTAGCGGCAACATTCAGTACTTC.

The V gene is TRBV7-9, the J gene TRBJ2-3; 8 nucleotides agree with TRBD1. CDR1 and CDR2 from the germline V gene are SEHNR and FQNEAQ (reference sequence). After removal of 2 bases from V and 6 bases from J, the junction contained 13 bases not matched to a gene. This CDR3 contains 17 residues. The CDR3 DNA is TGTGCCAGCAGCTTAATATTGGGGCAGGGGGCGACGGATACGCAGTATTTT. It is translated as CASSLILGQGATDTQYF.

The chain carries TRBV21-1 and TRBJ1-5. TRBV21-1 corresponds to a pseudogene. This CDR3 has 11 amino acids. CDR3: CASRAGQPQHF. For the CDR3, the DNA is TGTGCCAGCCGAGCGGGTCAGCCCCAGCATTTT.

The genes are TRBV5-6 and TRBJ2-5; D unresolved. Trimming left V 3 bases short and J 0 bases short, with 6 bases between. This CDR3 comprises 13 residues. Germline CDR1 reads SGHDT; CDR2 reads YYEEEE. This chain's CDR3 is CASSSDYQETQYF. The CDR3 DNA sequence: TGTGCCAGCAGCTCCGACTACCAAGAGACCCAGTACTTC.

DNA of the CDR3: TGTGCCAGCAGCTTATTTTACAGGGCCAAAGATAAAAATCAGCCCCAGCATTTT. It translates to CASSLFYRAKDKNQPQHF. The genes are TRBV7-8 and TRBJ1-5, with D perhaps TRBD1 (6 bases). Germline lookup yields CDR1 SGHVS and CDR2 FQNEAQ. This CDR3 comprises 18 residues. V lost 2 bases to trimming and J lost 4 bases, with 21 bases between them.

J is TRBJ2-5 and V is TRBV5-1; 12 bases map to TRBD2. Losses at the gene ends were 4 bases for V and 3 bases for J; bases not matched to a gene: 7. Germline V gene sequence: CDR1 SGHRS, CDR2 YFSETQ. This CDR3 has 16 residues. This chain's CDR3 is CASSLTSGSREETQYF. As DNA, the CDR3 is TGCGCCAGCAGCCTGACTAGCGGGAGTCGAGAAGAGACCCAGTACTTC.

The chain links TRBV5-1 to TRBJ2-1; the D gene is possibly TRBD2 (6 bases). V lost 4 bases and J lost 8, with 10 bases in between. From germline, CDR1 is SGHRS and CDR2 YFSETQ. CDR3 length: 12 amino acids. For the CDR3, the DNA is TGCGCCAGCAGCCAGACTAGTTATGAGCAGTTCTTC. Translation: CASSQTSYEQFF. The full variable domain, in which reference TRBV5-1 and TRBJ2-1 provide the parts outside the CDR3, is KAGVTQTPRYLIKTRGQQVTLSCSPISGHRSVSWYQQTPGQGLQFLFEYFSETQRNKGNFPGRFSGRQFSNSRSEMNVSTLELGDSALYLCASSQTSYEQFFGPGTRLTVL.

The chain joins TRBV5-1 to TRBJ2-5, with D perhaps TRBD1 (5 bases). CDR3 length equals 15 residues. Germline V CDR1 and CDR2: SGHRS, YFSETQ. Trimming stripped 2 bases from V and 2 bases from J, with 13 bases between. DNA for the CDR3: TGCGCCAGCAGCTTTCAGGCAGGGTCACAAGAGACCCAGTACTTC. This translates into CASSFQAGSQETQYF.

The chain couples TRBV2 to TRBJ1-1; D unclear. The CDR3 has 13 amino acids. The V end lost 6 bases, the J end lost 0 bases, and 8 bases lay between the germline ends. Per germline, CDR1 SNHLY and CDR2 FYNNEI. The CDR3 coding sequence is TGTGCCAGCAGCCGGGAGGTGAACACTGAAGCTTTCTTT. This gives the protein CASSREVNTEAFF.

The chain carries TRBV29-1 and TRBJ2-1, with 14 bases identical to TRBD2. V was clipped by 6 bases and J by 4 bases; unmatched bases: 14. There are 18 residues in the CDR3. Per germline, CDR1 SQVTM and CDR2 ANQGSEA. CDR3 sequence (DNA): TGCAGCGTATCCGGGACTAGCGGGAGTAGAGTTAGTTACAATGAGCAGTTCTTC. Translating gives CSVSGTSGSRVSYNEQFF.

The chain carries TRBV6-5 and TRBJ2-5; D remains unclear. V was trimmed by 1 base and J by 7 bases, leaving 13 bases between them. The CDR3 runs to 14 residues. Germline CDR1 MNHEY, CDR2 SVGAGI. In DNA, the CDR3 is TGTGCCAGCAGTTACTTCCTAAGTTCGGGGACCCAGTACTTC. Translating gives CASSYFLSSGTQYF.

This rearrangement joins TRBV4-1 to TRBJ2-7; 7 bases are a match to TRBD1. CDR3 length: 17 residues. The germline CDR1 and CDR2 sequences are MGHRA and YSYEKL. J lost 0 bases, V lost 1 base, and 9 bases had no gene match. CDR3 coding DNA: TGCGCCAGCAGCCAAGGCCCCTCTTGGGACAGCTCCTACGAGCAGTACTTC. Protein: CASSQGPSWDSSYEQYF.

Only one count was recorded for this clone. The V gene is TRBV30, the J gene TRBJ1-4; 7 positions agree with TRBD1. The CDR3 loop spans 13 amino acids. Germline V lookup: CDR1 GTSNPN, CDR2 SVGIG (reference sequence). V shed 3 bases, J shed 8 bases, and the junction held 6 bases outside the gene matches. In DNA form, the CDR3 reads TGTGCCTGGAGCCGGGACAGCGGCGAAAAACTGTTTTTT. Encoded protein: CAWSRDSGEKLFF.

V is TRBV5-1 and J is TRBJ2-2, with D perhaps matching TRBD1 (5 bases). This CDR3 contains 16 residues. Per the germline V gene, CDR1 is SGHRS and CDR2 is YFSETQ. The V end was cut by 1 base, the J end by 2 bases, with 12 bases between. CDR3 nucleotides: TGCGCCAGCAGCTTGTTTGTACAGGCCAACACCGGGGAGCTGTTTTTT. The encoded protein is CASSLFVQANTGELFF.

The chain has TRBV19 and TRBJ1-2; tentative D call: TRBD1 (6 bases). The germline V and J ends were trimmed by 3 bases and 6 bases, with 17 bases remaining between them. The CDR3 consists of 15 residues. From germline, CDR1 is LNHDA and CDR2 SQIVND (reference sequence). CDR3 in amino acids: CASSMAGVISNGYTF. CDR3 DNA: TGTGCCAGTAGTATGGCAGGGGTGATTTCAAATGGCTACACCTTC. The full variable domain, with the rest looked up from reference TRBV19 and TRBJ1-2, is DGGITQSPKYLFRKEGQNVTLSCEQNLNHDAMYWYRQDPGQGLRLIYYSQIVNDFQKGDIAEGYSVSREKKESFPLTVTSAQKNPTAFYLCASSMAGVISNGYTFGSGTRLTVV.

The V call is TRBV7-2, the J call TRBJ2-7; 7 bases line up with TRBD2. V lost 6 bases and J lost 2; bases outside the gene matches: 4. The CDR3 consists of 13 residues. From germline, CDR1 is SGHTA and CDR2 FQGNSA. CDR3 in DNA: TGTGCCAGCAGACGGAGCGGGACCTACGAGCAGTACTTC. This sequence encodes CASRRSGTYEQYF.

This chain uses TRBV11-2 with TRBJ1-5, with TRBD1 matching 8 bases. The germline V gene encodes CDR1 SGHAT and CDR2 FQNNGV. The CDR3 totals 13 residues. V lost 5 bases and J lost 7; bases outside the gene matches: 4. The CDR3 is CASSTDRDQPQHF. DNA for the CDR3: TGTGCCAGCAGCACGGACAGGGACCAGCCCCAGCATTTT.

The rearrangement links TRBV23-1 to TRBJ2-7, with TRBD2 identical over 8 bases. TRBV23-1 is sorted into the ORF group, with uncertain function. This CDR3 contains 15 residues. V was clipped by 1 base and J by 3 bases; unmatched bases: 5. The CDR3 spells CASSQFGTRRYEQYF. CDR3 nucleotides: TGCGCCAGCAGTCAATTCGGGACTAGACGCTACGAGCAGTACTTC.

V and J are TRBV4-1 and TRBJ2-3; 9 bases align to TRBD2. Germline lookup yields CDR1 MGHRA and CDR2 YSYEKL. The CDR3 covers 20 residues. The V segment lost 1 base and the J segment 1 base; nucleotides outside the gene matches: 15. CDR3 DNA: TGCGCCAGCAGCCAAGTACTACCCCGAGCGGGAGGATTCGGCACAGATACGCAGTATTTT. Protein: CASSQVLPRAGGFGTDTQYF.

The rearrangement links TRBV11-2 to TRBJ1-4, with 10 bases matching TRBD1. V lost 0 bases, J lost 5 bases, and 3 bases stayed unmatched. The germline CDR1 and CDR2 sequences are SGHAT and FQNNGV. This CDR3 is 16 amino acids long. This CDR3 reads CASSLDRDRGNEKLFF. CDR3 DNA: TGTGCCAGCAGCTTAGATCGGGACAGGGGAAATGAAAAACTGTTTTTT.

Only one count was recorded for this clone. The chain joins TRBV4-3 to TRBJ2-7; the match to TRBD2 covers 9 bases. CDR3 length: 16 residues. Germline trimming cut 0 bases from V and 2 bases from J; bases unmatched to any gene: 5. Germline loops: CDR1 LGHNA, CDR2 YSLEER. DNA of the CDR3: TGCGCCAGCAGCCAAGATAGGGCTAGCGGGACCTACGAGCAGTACTTC. Protein: CASSQDRASGTYEQYF.

The V and J genes are TRBV5-6 and TRBJ1-2; 11 bases fit TRBD1. Germline V gene lookup returns CDR1 SGHDT and CDR2 YYEEEE. The CDR3 sequence is 17 residues long. V was clipped by 4 bases and J by 2 bases; unmatched bases: 10. CDR3: CASSPGQGVYGNYGYTF. The DNA of the CDR3 is TGTGCCAGCAGCCCGGGACAGGGGGTATATGGAAACTATGGCTACACCTTC. The full variable domain, its missing parts supplied by reference TRBV5-6 and TRBJ1-2, is DAGVTQSPTHLIKTRGQQVTLRCSPKSGHDTVSWYQQALGQGPQFIFQYYEEEERQRGNFPDRFSGHQFPNYSSELNVNALLLGDSALYLCASSPGQGVYGNYGYTFGSGTRLTVV.

The chain has TRBV19 and TRBJ2-1, with 7 bases identical to TRBD2. The CDR3 is 20 amino acids. The V and J ends lost 3 bases and 4 bases, in that order; junction bases with no gene match: 21. Per the germline V gene, CDR1 is LNHDA and CDR2 is SQIVND (reference sequence). CDR3 sequence: CASSMPFRLSGVGSYNEQFF. CDR3 sequence (DNA): TGTGCCAGTAGTATGCCCTTCCGCTTGAGCGGGGTAGGGAGTTACAATGAGCAGTTCTTC. Drawing the rest from reference TRBV19 and TRBJ2-1, the complete variable domain is DGGITQSPKYLFRKEGQNVTLSCEQNLNHDAMYWYRQDPGQGLRLIYYSQIVNDFQKGDIAEGYSVSREKKESFPLTVTSAQKNPTAFYLCASSMPFRLSGVGSYNEQFFGPGTRLTVL.